A selection of T cell receptor beta chains follows, all from one sample in a study of blood T cell repertoires in COVID-19. Measured with immunoSEQ multiplex PCR; TCRdb has only the in-frame clones, and not every one. The data contain some 150,000 clones, roughly 89% of them seen just once; the ten biggest clones take up approximately 0.59%. The sample taken for sequencing was peripheral blood. The receptors shown here come from a middle-aged man with acute or convalescent COVID-19. Each CDR3 is given with its conserved first and last residue. The D gene is left open where the match is weak. Some rows mark clone size as missing; the rest say once, few, many or name a class of expanded clone.

v_gene	j_gene	abundance	d_gene	CDR3aa	CDR3nt
TRBV6-2/TRBV6-3	TRBJ1-6	-	-	CASSYGDQGSSYNSPLHF	TGTGCCAGCAGTTACGGGGATCAGGGGAGCTCCTATAATTCACCCCTCCACTTT
TRBV6-5	TRBJ1-2	-	TRBD1	CASSTMTGGYGYTF	TGTGCCAGCAGTACGATGACAGGGGGGTATGGCTACACCTTC
TRBV25-1	TRBJ1-1	-	-	CASSSRFSMNTEAFF	TGTGCCAGCAGTTCCCGGTTTAGCATGAACACTGAAGCTTTCTTT
TRBV7-9	TRBJ1-2	-	-	CASSLAGATYGYTF	TGTGCCAGCAGCTTAGCGGGGGCGACCTATGGCTACACCTTC
TRBV28	TRBJ2-1	-	TRBD1	CASRGQGTGNEQFF	TGTGCCAGCAGGGGACAGGGGACGGGGAATGAGCAGTTCTTC
TRBV7-2	TRBJ2-7	-	TRBD1	CASSLVGTGAYEQYF	TGTGCCAGCAGCTTAGTCGGGACAGGCGCCTACGAGCAGTACTTC
TRBV6-2/TRBV6-3	TRBJ2-3	once	TRBD2	CASSYLAGGHDTQYF	TGTGCCAGCAGTTATCTAGCGGGGGGGCATGATACGCAGTATTTT
TRBV27	TRBJ2-7	-	-	CASGHYEQYF	TGTGCCAGCGGACATTACGAGCAGTACTTC
TRBV7-9	TRBJ2-5	-	-	CASSSPLAFLGGTQYF	TGTGCCAGCAGCTCCCCCCTAGCGTTCCTGGGGGGGACCCAGTACTTC
TRBV9	TRBJ2-2	once	TRBD1	CASSVRQGAHHGELFF	TGTGCCAGCAGCGTACGGCAGGGGGCGCATCACGGGGAGCTGTTTTTT
TRBV5-4	TRBJ2-1	once	-	CASSPGLTYNEQFF	TGTGCCAGCAGCCCCGGACTCACCTACAATGAGCAGTTCTTC
TRBV30	TRBJ1-1	-	TRBD1	CAWMAGGTNTEAFF	TGTGCCTGGATGGCAGGGGGCACGAACACTGAAGCTTTCTTT
TRBV9	TRBJ2-7	-	TRBD1	CASSLQGVSSYEQYF	TGTGCCAGCAGTCTACAGGGGGTGTCCTCCTACGAGCAGTACTTC
TRBV18	TRBJ2-3	-	TRBD2	CASGGTSEDTQYF	TGTGCCAGCGGTGGGACTAGCGAGGATACGCAGTATTTT
TRBV4-3	TRBJ1-2	once	-	CASSQVADYSYGYTF	TGCGCCAGCAGCCAAGTCGCAGACTACTCCTATGGCTACACCTTC
TRBV2	TRBJ2-5	-	TRBD2	CASRGDSSGKETQYF	TGTGCCAGCAGGGGGGACTCTAGCGGAAAAGAGACCCAGTACTTC
TRBV15	TRBJ1-6	-	-	CATSRDDGGSPLHF	TGTGCCACCAGCAGAGATGACGGAGGATCACCCCTCCACTTT
TRBV5-6	TRBJ2-7	once	-	CASSLNGGNLYEQYF	TGTGCCAGCAGCTTGAATGGGGGGAACCTCTACGAGCAGTACTTC